This is a list of T cell receptor beta chains from one sample in a study of shared clonotypes between healthy human individuals. Repertoires were generated with immunoSEQ multiplex PCR, while TCRdb's copy carries only in-frame clones and drops some. The sample carries roughly 2.5 million clones, around nine tenths recorded once. Sequencing input: naive CD4+ T cells sorted from blood. Source of these receptors: a man younger than 30 in good health. The CDR3 runs from the conserved cysteine through the conserved F or W. Clone size is stated in some rows and not others, as once, few, many or a class when expanded.

TRBV6-9	once	TRBJ1-5	12	CASRTLRQPQHF
TRBV6-6	few	TRBJ1-6	12	CASAGNNSPLHF
TRBV5-4	few	TRBJ1-1	15	CASSGDGPSSAEAFF
TRBV21-1	.	TRBJ2-5	14	CASSKGDSQETQYF
TRBV27	.	TRBJ2-7	20	CASSPLHTGTGLTQDYEQYF
TRBV4-1	.	TRBJ1-6	16	CASSQEGAMGVTPLHF
TRBV9	.	TRBJ2-1	15	CASSVDLREVNEQFF
TRBV7-2	.	TRBJ2-5	16	CASSPRTSGGWETQYF
TRBV5-1	.	TRBJ2-5	15	CASSPLGGGQETQYF
TRBV10-1	.	TRBJ2-1	15	CASATGTPGDYEQFF
TRBV7-8	.	TRBJ2-2	17	CASSLVGGAPNTGELFF
TRBV7-2	.	TRBJ1-5	14	CASSSLWAGQPQHF
TRBV5-1	.	TRBJ2-7	14	CASSLPGAGYEQYF
TRBV7-2	once	TRBJ2-2	12	CASSPGQGKLFF
TRBV7-9	.	TRBJ2-3	15	CASSLSGQGADTQYF
TRBV19	.	TRBJ1-3	14	CASTPGSSGNTIYF
TRBV5-1	.	TRBJ2-2	18	CASSLASGRAANTGELFF
TRBV7-2	.	TRBJ2-7	15	CASSFSGGASYEQYF
TRBV7-3	few	TRBJ1-1	15	CASSPWTGGKAEAFF
TRBV11-2	.	TRBJ2-7	12	CASSPSPYEQYF
TRBV10-3	.	TRBJ1-4	16	CAISESFHSVNEKLFF
TRBV5-1	.	TRBJ1-2	14	CASSLDTAVYGYTF
TRBV28	.	TRBJ2-7	13	CASRGAGFGEQYF
TRBV11-2	.	TRBJ2-6	16	CASSLDRVSGANVLTF
TRBV27	.	TRBJ1-6	14	CASAILSYNSPLHF
TRBV28	.	TRBJ2-5	17	CASSLYRGGGSVETQYF
TRBV7-2	.	TRBJ2-1	15	CASSFSTGAYNEQFF
TRBV5-1	once	TRBJ2-5	15	CASSLPAGAQETQYF
TRBV7-9	.	TRBJ1-3	16	CASSLADRRGGNTIYF
TRBV6-1	.	TRBJ2-7	15	CASGSSGLSSYEQYF
TRBV25-1	.	TRBJ2-1	16	CASSEHEGFGNNEQFF
TRBV7-9	.	TRBJ2-1	15	CAISMVESSYNEQFF
TRBV5-1	.	TRBJ2-7	15	CASSLAEASGGEQYF
TRBV5-4	.	TRBJ1-5	14	CASSSTPTDQPQHF
TRBV19	.	TRBJ2-6	14	CASSPGSGANVLTF
TRBV19	.	TRBJ2-6	15	CASSVNRAGANVLTF